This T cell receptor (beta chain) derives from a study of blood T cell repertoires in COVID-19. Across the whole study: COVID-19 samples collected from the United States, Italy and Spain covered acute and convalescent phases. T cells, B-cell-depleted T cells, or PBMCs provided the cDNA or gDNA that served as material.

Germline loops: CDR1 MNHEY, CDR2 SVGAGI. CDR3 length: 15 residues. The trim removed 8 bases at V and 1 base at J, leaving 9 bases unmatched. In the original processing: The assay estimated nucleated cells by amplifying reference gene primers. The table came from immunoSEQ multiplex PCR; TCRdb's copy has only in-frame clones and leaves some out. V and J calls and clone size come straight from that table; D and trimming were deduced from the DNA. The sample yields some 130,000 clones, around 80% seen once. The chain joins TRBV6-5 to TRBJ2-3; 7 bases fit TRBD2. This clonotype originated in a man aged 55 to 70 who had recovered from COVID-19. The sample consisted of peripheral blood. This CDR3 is CASHRTSLRTDTQYF. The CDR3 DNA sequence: TGTGCCAGCCACCGGACTAGTCTTCGCACAGATACGCAGTATTTT.